This T cell receptor (beta chain) originates from a study of blood T cell repertoires in COVID-19 (dated by TCRdb to the early 2020s). Notes on the research overall: The collaborator samples originated in the United States, Italy and Spain and spanned the acute and convalescent phases of COVID-19. The repertoires were released in a freely available public database intended as a resource for research on the immune response to SARS-CoV-2. Where available, HLA class I and class II types were obtained from metadata supplied by the sample provider rather than from assay-based typing. Subjects who had been exposed to COVID-19, were actively infected with it, or had recovered from it provided the deeply sampled blood TCRbeta repertoires that made up the dataset. The material from the prospective study consisted of cDNA or gDNA derived from T cells, B-cell-depleted T cells, or PBMCs. The samples were drawn from the first 160 participants of the ongoing ImmuneRACE study and from 1,254 subjects provided by 6 global collaborators. Sample metadata almost always included a de-identified subject ID, COVID-19 status, age in years and sex.

Results the study describes overall, beyond this receptor: How much clinical and demographic metadata was included differed by source and by participant, and the metadata was provided uncurated.

TCRbeta CDR3 regions were amplified from genomic DNA by means of the immunoSEQ Assay, a bias-controlled multiplex PCR. The paper's data handling went like this. Within the assay, amplification of reference gene primers was used to estimate how many nucleated cells each sample contained. Sequence reads were collapsed and filtered to measure the absolute abundance of every unique TCRbeta CDR3 rearrangement. Productive Simpson clonality was computed per sample as the square root of Simpson's diversity index over productive rearrangements. TCRdb retrieved this table from immuneACCESS and kept in-frame rearrangements only. Not all clones are present; in checked studies, unresolved V genes account for under half, and no reason is known for the remainder. V and J calls and clone size come straight from that table; D and trimming were deduced from the DNA. The sample table contains some 360,000 clones; only one count was recorded for 87% of them. Jointly, the top ten make up about 2.1% of the sample.

Notes on this clone: Its antigen remains unidentified. No base quality information exists; no much larger clone differs at one position.

At one collaborating source in Seattle, patients were enrolled during active infection and were followed longitudinally through the course of disease. Each collaborating institution followed its own protocols to collect whole blood in K2EDTA tubes. For TCRbeta analysis, collaborator samples were shipped as frozen whole blood, as isolated PBMCs, or as DNA extracted from either sample type. The sample was peripheral blood. The sequence came from an older woman with COVID-19, enrolled during active disease.

The sequence in DNA is TGCGCCAGCAGTAGCAGCGGGGACCGGGAGACCCAGTACTTC. Protein translation: CASSSSGDRETQYF. The chain links TRBV5-1 with TRBJ2-5; a stretch of 7 junction bases matches TRBD2. V is pruned by 5 bases and J by 5 bases, leaving 9 bases of the junction without a gene match. Counted from cysteine to phenylalanine, this CDR3 has 14 amino acids. Of all the DNA, just the CDR3 is kept, 42 bases in frame from base 1. CDR1 and CDR2, looked up from the germline V gene, are SGHRS and YFSETQ. Reference TRBV5-1 and TRBJ2-5 genes cover what lies past the CDR3, so the full variable domain is KAGVTQTPRYLIKTRGQQVTLSCSPISGHRSVSWYQQTPGQGLQFLFEYFSETQRNKGNFPGRFSGRQFSNSRSEMNVSTLELGDSALYLCASSSSGDRETQYFGPGTRLLVL.